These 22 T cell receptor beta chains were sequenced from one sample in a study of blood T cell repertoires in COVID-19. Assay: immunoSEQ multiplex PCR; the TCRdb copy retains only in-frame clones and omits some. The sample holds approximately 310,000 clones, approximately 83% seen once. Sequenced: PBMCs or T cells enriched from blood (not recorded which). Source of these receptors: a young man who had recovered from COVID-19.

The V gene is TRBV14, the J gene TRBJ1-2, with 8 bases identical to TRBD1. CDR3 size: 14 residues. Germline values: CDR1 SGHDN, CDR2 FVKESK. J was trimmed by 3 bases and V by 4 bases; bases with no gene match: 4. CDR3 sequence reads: CASSLSTGDYGYTF. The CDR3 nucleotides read TGTGCCAGCAGCCTATCGACAGGGGACTATGGCTACACCTTC.

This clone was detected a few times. The CDR3 is CASSETAGTGALASGPYEQYF. CDR3 DNA sequence: TGTGCCAGCAGCGAGACGGCGGGGACAGGGGCTCTGGCTAGCGGACCCTACGAGCAGTACTTC. The V and J genes are TRBV9 and TRBJ2-7; 10 positions agree with TRBD1. Germline assignment: CDR1 SGDLS and CDR2 YYNGEE. V lost 3 bases to trimming and J lost 2 bases; unmatched junction nucleotides: 23. CDR3 length: 21 amino acids.

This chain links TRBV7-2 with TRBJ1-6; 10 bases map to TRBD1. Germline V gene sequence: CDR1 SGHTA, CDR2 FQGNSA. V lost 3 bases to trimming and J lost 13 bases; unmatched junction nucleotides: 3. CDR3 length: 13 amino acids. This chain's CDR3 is CASSFGTGDPLHF. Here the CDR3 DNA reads TGTGCCAGCAGCTTTGGGACAGGGGATCCCCTCCACTTT. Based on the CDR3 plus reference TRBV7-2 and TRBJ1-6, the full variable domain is GAGVSQSPSNKVTEKGKDVELRCDPISGHTALYWYRQSLGQGLEFLIYFQGNSAPDKSGLPSDRFSAERTGGSVSTLTIQRTQQEDSAVYLCASSFGTGDPLHFGNGTRLTVT.

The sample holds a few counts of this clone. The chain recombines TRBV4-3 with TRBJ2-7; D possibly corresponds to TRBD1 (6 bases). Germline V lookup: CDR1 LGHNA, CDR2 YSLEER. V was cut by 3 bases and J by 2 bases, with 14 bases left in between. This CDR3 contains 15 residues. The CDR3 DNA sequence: TGCGCCAGCAGCCAGGGTGACAGGAGCACCTACGAGCAGTACTTC. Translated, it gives CASSQGDRSTYEQYF.

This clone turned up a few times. CDR3 sequence reads: CASIKRGVFSYNEQFF. DNA for the CDR3: TGCGCCAGCATAAAGCGGGGGGTCTTCTCCTACAATGAGCAGTTCTTC. V and J are TRBV23-1 and TRBJ2-1, with TRBD2 matching 9 bases. TRBV23-1 carries the ORF label, with uncertain function. J was trimmed by 0 bases and V by 7 bases; bases with no gene match: 7. There are 16 residues in the CDR3.

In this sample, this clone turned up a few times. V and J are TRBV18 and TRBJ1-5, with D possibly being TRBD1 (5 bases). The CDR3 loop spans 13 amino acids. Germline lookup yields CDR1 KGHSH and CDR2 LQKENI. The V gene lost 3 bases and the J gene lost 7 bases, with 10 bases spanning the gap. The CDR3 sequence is CASSPEGRQPQHF. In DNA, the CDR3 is TGTGCCAGCTCACCCGAGGGGAGGCAGCCCCAGCATTTT.

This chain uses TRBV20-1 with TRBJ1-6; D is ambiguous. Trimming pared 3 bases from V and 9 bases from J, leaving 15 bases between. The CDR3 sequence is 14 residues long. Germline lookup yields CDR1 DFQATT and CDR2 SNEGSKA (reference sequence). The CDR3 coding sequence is TGCAGTGCTAGTCCCACGGGTAATAGTTCACCCCTCCACTTT. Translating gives CSASPTGNSSPLHF.

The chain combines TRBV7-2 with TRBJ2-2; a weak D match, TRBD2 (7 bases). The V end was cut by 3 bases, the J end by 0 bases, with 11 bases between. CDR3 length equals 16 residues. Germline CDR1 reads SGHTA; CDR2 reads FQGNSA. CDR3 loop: CASSFSGTTNTGELFF. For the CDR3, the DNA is TGTGCCAGCAGCTTCAGCGGGACAACGAACACCGGGGAGCTGTTTTTT.

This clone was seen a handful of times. The CDR3 DNA reads as TGTGCCAGCAGTAACGGGGGGGAGCAGTACTTC. This translates into CASSNGGEQYF. This chain links TRBV6-5 with TRBJ2-7, with 7 nucleotides matching TRBD2. Germline V lookup: CDR1 MNHEY, CDR2 SVGAGI. The CDR3 length is 11 residues. The V segment lost 5 bases and the J segment 7 bases; nucleotides outside the gene matches: 2.

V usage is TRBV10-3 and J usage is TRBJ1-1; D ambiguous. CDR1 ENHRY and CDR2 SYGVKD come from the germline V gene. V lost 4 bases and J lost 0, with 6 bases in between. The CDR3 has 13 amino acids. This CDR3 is CAISAGLNTEAFF. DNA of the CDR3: TGTGCCATCAGTGCAGGCTTGAACACTGAAGCTTTCTTT.

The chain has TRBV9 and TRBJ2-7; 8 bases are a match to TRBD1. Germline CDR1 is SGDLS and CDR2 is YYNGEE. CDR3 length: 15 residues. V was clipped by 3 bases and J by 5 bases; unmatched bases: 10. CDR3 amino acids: CASSAGLSGGDEQYF. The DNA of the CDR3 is TGTGCCAGCAGCGCCGGCCTTTCAGGGGGCGACGAGCAGTACTTC.

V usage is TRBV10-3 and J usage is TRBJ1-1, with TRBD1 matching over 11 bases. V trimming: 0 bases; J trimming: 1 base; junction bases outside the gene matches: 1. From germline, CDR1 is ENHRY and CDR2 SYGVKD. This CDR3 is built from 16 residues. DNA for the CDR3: TGTGCCATCAGTGAGTCCGGGACAGGGGGGAACACTGAAGCTTTCTTT. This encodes CAISESGTGGNTEAFF.

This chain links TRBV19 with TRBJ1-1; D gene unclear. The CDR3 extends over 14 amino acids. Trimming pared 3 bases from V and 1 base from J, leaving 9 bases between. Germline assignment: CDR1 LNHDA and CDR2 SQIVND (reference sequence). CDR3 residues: CASSIGRENTEAFF. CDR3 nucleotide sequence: TGTGCCAGTAGTATCGGACGGGAGAACACTGAAGCTTTCTTT.

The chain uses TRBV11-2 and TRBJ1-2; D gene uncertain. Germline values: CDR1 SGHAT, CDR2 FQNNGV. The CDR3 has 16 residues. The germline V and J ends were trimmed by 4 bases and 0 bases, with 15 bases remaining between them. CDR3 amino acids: CASSYFAGIANYGYTF. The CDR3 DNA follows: TGTGCCAGCAGCTATTTCGCGGGGATAGCTAACTATGGCTACACCTTC.

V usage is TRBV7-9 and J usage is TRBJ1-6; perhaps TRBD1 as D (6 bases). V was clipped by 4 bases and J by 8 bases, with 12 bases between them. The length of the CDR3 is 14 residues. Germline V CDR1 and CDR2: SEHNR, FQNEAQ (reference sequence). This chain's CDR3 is CASSSGSGDSPLHF. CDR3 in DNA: TGTGCCAGCAGCTCCGGCTCAGGGGATTCACCCCTCCACTTT.

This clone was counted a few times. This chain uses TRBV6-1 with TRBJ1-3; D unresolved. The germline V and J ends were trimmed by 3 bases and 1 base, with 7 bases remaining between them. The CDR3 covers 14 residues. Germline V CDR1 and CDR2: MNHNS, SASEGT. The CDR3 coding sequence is TGTGCCAGCAGTGACCCCCCTTCTGGAAACACCATATATTTT. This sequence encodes CASSDPPSGNTIYF.

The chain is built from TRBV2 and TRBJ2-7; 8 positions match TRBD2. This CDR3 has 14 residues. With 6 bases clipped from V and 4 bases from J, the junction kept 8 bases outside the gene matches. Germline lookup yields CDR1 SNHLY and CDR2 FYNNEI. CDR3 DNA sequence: TGTGCCAGCAGCTTCCGGGGGGGGAATTACGAGCAGTACTTC. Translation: CASSFRGGNYEQYF.

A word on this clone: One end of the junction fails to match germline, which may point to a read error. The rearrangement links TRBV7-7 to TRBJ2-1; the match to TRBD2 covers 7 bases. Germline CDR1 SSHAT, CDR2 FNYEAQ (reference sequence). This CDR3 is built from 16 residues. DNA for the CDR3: TGTGCTAGCAGCCCGGGGAGGGCTAGCGGCTACAATGAGCAGTTCTTC. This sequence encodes CASSPGRASGYNEQFF.

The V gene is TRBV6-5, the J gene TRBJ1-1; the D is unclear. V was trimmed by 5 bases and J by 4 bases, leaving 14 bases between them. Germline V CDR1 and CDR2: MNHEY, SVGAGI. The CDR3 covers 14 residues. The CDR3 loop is CASSQYSIATEAFF. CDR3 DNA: TGTGCCAGCAGTCAATACTCAATTGCCACTGAAGCTTTCTTT.

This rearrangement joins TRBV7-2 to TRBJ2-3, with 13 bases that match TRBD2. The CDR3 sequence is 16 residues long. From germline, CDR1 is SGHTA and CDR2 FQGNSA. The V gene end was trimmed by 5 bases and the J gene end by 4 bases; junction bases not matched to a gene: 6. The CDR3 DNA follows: TGTGCCAGCAGCCAGACTAGCGGGGGGTACCCAGATACGCAGTATTTT. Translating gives CASSQTSGGYPDTQYF.

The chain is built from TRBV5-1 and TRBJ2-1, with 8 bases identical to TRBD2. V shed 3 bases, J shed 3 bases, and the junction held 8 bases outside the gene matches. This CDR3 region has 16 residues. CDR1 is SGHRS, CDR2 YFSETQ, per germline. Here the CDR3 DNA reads TGCGCCAGCAGCTCAGGTCGGGGGGGAAACTACAATGAGCAGTTCTTC. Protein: CASSSGRGGNYNEQFF.

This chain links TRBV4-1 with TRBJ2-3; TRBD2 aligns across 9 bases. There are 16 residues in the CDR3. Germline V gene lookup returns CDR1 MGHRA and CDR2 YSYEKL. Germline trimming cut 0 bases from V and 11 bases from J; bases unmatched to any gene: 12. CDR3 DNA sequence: TGCGCCAGCAGCCAAGATACAGCGGGGGGCCAAAAACAGCAGTATTTT. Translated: CASSQDTAGGQKQQYF.